The rows below give T cell receptor beta chains drawn from one sample of a study of CD8+CD57+ T cells in acquired aplastic anemia. TCRdb ran MiXCR on the reads and lists one entry per CDR3 protein. The data show about 220,000 distinct CDR3 sequences, with 30% to 40% seen just once and approximately 1.2% held by the top ten. Sequencing was done on a sample of sorted CD4+, CD8+, or CD8+CD57+ T cells (not recorded which) from PBMCs. All receptors come from a human donor in good health, serving as a control. Each CDR3 is given with its conserved first and last residue. Fields, in order: D gene, CDR3 length, clone size, J gene, V gene, CDR3 DNA, CDR3 protein. D genes are given only for firm matches. The size entry is marked missing in some rows and otherwise reads once, few, many or a size class.

TRBD1 14 few TRBJ2-7 TRBV18 TGTGCCAGCTCATCCGGGACAGGGCTCTACGAGCAGTACTTC CASSSGTGLYEQYF
TRBD2 19 - TRBJ2-2 TRBV11-2 TGTGCCAGCAGCCTAGATTCGAGCCTAGCGGGAGAGACCACCGGGGAGCTGTTTTTT CASSLDSSLAGETTGELFF
- 14 - TRBJ2-5 TRBV9 TGTGCCAGCAGTAACTCAGGGTCCCAAGAGACCCAGTACTTC CASSNSGSQETQYF
- 12 - TRBJ1-2 TRBV20-1 TGCAGTGCTGGCGGCAGAGACTATGGCTACACCTTC CSAGGRDYGYTF
TRBD2 15 many TRBJ2-7 TRBV15 TGTGCCACCAGCAGAGAGCCGGGACTAGTGTACGAGCAGTACTTC CATSREPGLVYEQYF
- 14 many TRBJ2-7 TRBV6-5 TGTGCCAGCAGTTATCGGGGACCGAGGTACGAGCAGTACTTC CASSYRGPRYEQYF
TRBD1 11 many TRBJ1-1 TRBV20-1 TGCAGTGCTAGAGGACAGGGTTTTACTTTCTTT CSARGQGFTFF
TRBD2 18 - TRBJ2-3 TRBV11-2 TGTGCCAGCAGCTTAGTAGTTAGCGGGAGGGAAAGCACAGATACGCAGTATTTT CASSLVVSGRESTDTQYF
- 15 many TRBJ1-2 TRBV5-6 TGTGCCAGCAGCTTGTGGTCAGTTTACGGCGGTGGCTACACCTTC CASSLWSVYGGGYTF
TRBD1 15 - TRBJ1-6 TRBV20-1 TGCAGTGCCAGAAGGACAGGGTTTAGTAATTCACCCCTCTACTTT CSARRTGFSNSPLYF
TRBD2 15 many TRBJ2-7 TRBV20-1 TGCAGTGCCAGACATAGCGGGTTAAGCTCCTACGAGCAGTACTTC CSARHSGLSSYEQYF
TRBD1 13 - TRBJ1-1 TRBV10-3 TGCGCCATCAGTTCCCGGGACAGACCTGAAGCTTTCTTT CAISSRDRPEAFF
TRBD2 17 - TRBJ2-1 TRBV7-4 TGTGCCAGCAGCTTAGTAGGACCTAGCGGGGGCCTAAATGAGCAGTTCTTC CASSLVGPSGGLNEQFF
- 15 many TRBJ2-7 TRBV6-5 TGTGCCAGCAGTTCGGGACTCAATCCCTCCTACGAGCAGTACTTC CASSSGLNPSYEQYF
- 13 many TRBJ1-1 TRBV4-2 TGTGCCAGCAGCGGCCGGTCGAACACTGAAGCTTTCTTT CASSGRSNTEAFF
TRBD1 15 - TRBJ2-7 TRBV25-1 TGTGCCAGCAGTGAACTACCGGGACAGGGCTACGAGCAGTACTTC CASSELPGQGYEQYF
TRBD1 15 - TRBJ2-7 TRBV6-1 TGTGCCAGTAGGGTTACAGGGGGCTTTTCCTACGAGCAGTACTTC CASRVTGGFSYEQYF
TRBD2 12 - TRBJ2-7 TRBV20-1 TGCAGTGCGCTACTAGCGGGAGCCGAGCAGTACTTC CSALLAGAEQYF
- 15 few TRBJ1-5 TRBV27 TGTGCCAGCAGTCCCAGGGCCAGGGATAGCCAGCCCCAGCATTTT CASSPRARDSQPQHF
- 16 few TRBJ1-2 TRBV5-1 TGCGCCAGCAGCTTGAGTGGGATAGTAATCAACTATGGCTACACCTTC CASSLSGIVINYGYTF
- 14 few TRBJ1-5 TRBV19 TGTGCCAGTAACCCGGGAGGGCAGGGCTGGCCCCAGCATTTT CASNPGGQGWPQHF
- 15 many TRBJ1-6 TRBV5-1 TGCGCCAGCAGCTTGGGAGGCTCCTATAATTCACCCCTCCACTTT CASSLGGSYNSPLHF
TRBD1 15 many TRBJ1-3 TRBV5-1 TGCGCCAGCAGAGAGGGGACAGGGCAAGGAAACACCATATATTTT CASREGTGQGNTIYF
TRBD2 15 - TRBJ2-7 TRBV20-1 TGCAGTGCTAGAGATACCCTAGCGGGAGATCACGAGCAGTACTTC CSARDTLAGDHEQYF
TRBD2 16 - TRBJ2-3 TRBV4-2 TGTGCCAGCAGCGCGTCTAGCGGGGGGCCGGCAGATACGCAGTATTTT CASSASSGGPADTQYF
- 12 many TRBJ2-7 TRBV2 TGTGCCAGCAGATTAACTAGTTACGAGCAGTACTTC CASRLTSYEQYF
- 12 - TRBJ1-5 TRBV2 TGTGCCAGCAGCGTTCTGGGGCAGCCCCAGCATTTT CASSVLGQPQHF
TRBD1 15 once TRBJ1-3 TRBV29-1 TGCAGCGTTAGAGGGCAGGGGGCTTTTGGAAACACCATATATTTT CSVRGQGAFGNTIYF
- 15 once TRBJ2-1 TRBV11-1 TGTGCCAGCAGCCCCACAAGTGGGGGGTACAATGAGCAGTTCTTC CASSPTSGGYNEQFF
TRBD2 17 - TRBJ2-5 TRBV14 TGTGCCAGCAGCCAAGATAATTGGCGGGGGGGAGAAGAGACCCAGTACTTC CASSQDNWRGGEETQYF
- 12 medium-sized TRBJ1-2 TRBV2 TGTGCCAGCAGTCTAGGGAACTATGGCTACACCTTC CASSLGNYGYTF
TRBD2 15 many TRBJ2-1 TRBV19 TGTGCCAGTGCCAACCCGTGGCGCGGGAGGGCCCGGGCGTTCTTC CASANPWRGRARAFF
- 14 - TRBJ2-2 TRBV29-1 TGCAGCGTTAAGGGACTTACTAACACCGGGGAGCTGTTTTTT CSVKGLTNTGELFF
- 14 - TRBJ2-1 TRBV5-8 TGTGCCAGTGCCCCTGAGGAGGTCCACAATGAGCAGTTCTTC CASAPEEVHNEQFF
TRBD1 12 many TRBJ1-2 TRBV29-1 TGCAGCGGAGGAGGGGGCGCGGATGGCTACACCTTC CSGGGGADGYTF
- 12 many TRBJ1-5 TRBV10-3 TGTGCCATCAGTGACCTCGATCAGCCCCAGCATTTT CAISDLDQPQHF
- 13 many TRBJ2-3 TRBV25-1 TGTGCCAGCAGTGACCTTGGGGGAGATACGCAGTATTTT CASSDLGGDTQYF
TRBD2 16 many TRBJ2-3 TRBV2 TGTGCCAGCTCGGGGGGACTAACTTCTAGCACAGATACGCAGTATTTT CASSGGLTSSTDTQYF
- 15 - TRBJ2-1 TRBV15 TGTGCCACCAGCAGAGATGGTAGATCGTACAATGAGCAGTTCTTC CATSRDGRSYNEQFF
- 13 - TRBJ1-6 TRBV19 TGTGCCAGTAGTATAGAAGAGAATTCACCCCTCCACTTT CASSIEENSPLHF
- 12 - TRBJ2-3 TRBV7-2 TGTGCCAGCAGCTTAGAAGGGAATACGCAGTATTTT CASSLEGNTQYF
TRBD1 14 many TRBJ1-2 TRBV15 TGTGCCACCAGCAGGACAGGGGTGGGCGGGGGCTACACCTTC CATSRTGVGGGYTF
TRBD1 17 few TRBJ2-5 TRBV3-1 TGTGCCAGCAGCCCCACAAGGGACAGTGGGAACCAAGAGACCCAGTACTTC CASSPTRDSGNQETQYF
- 14 few TRBJ1-4 TRBV5-5 TGTGCCAGCGGCTTGCTCAGGGGAGGTGAAAAACTGTTTTTT CASGLLRGGEKLFF
- 16 many TRBJ2-3 TRBV11-2 TGTGCCAGCAGCTCGTCCTATGGGGGCAGGACAGATACGCAGTATTTT CASSSSYGGRTDTQYF